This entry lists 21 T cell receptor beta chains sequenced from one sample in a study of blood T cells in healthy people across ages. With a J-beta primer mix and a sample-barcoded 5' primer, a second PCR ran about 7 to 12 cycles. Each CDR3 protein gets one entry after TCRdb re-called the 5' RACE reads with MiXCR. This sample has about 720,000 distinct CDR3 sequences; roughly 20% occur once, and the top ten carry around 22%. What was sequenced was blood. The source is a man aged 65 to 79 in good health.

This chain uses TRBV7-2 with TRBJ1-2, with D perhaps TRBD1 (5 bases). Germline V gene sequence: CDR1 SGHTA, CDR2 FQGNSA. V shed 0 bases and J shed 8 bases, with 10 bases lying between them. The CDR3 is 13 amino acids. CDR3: CASSLARDRGYTF. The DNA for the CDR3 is TGTGCCAGCAGCTTAGCCAGGGATCGGGGCTACACCTTC. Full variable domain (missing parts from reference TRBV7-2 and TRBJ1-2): GAGVSQSPSNKVTEKGKDVELRCDPISGHTALYWYRQSLGQGLEFLIYFQGNSAPDKSGLPSDRFSAERTGGSVSTLTIQRTQQEDSAVYLCASSLARDRGYTFGSGTRLTVV.

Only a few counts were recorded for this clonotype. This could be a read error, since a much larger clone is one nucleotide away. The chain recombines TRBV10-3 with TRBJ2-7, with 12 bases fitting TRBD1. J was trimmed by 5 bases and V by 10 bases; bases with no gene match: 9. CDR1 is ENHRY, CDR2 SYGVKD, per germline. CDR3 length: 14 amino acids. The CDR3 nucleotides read TGTGCCACCAGCGGGGACAGGGGGCGGAACGAGCAGTACTTC. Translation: CATSGDRGRNEQYF.

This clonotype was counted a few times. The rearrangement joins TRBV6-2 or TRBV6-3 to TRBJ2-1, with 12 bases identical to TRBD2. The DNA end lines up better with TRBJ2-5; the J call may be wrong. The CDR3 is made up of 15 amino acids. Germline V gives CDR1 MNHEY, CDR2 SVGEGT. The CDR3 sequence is CASRPSGRAKETQYF. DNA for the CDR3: TGTGCCAGCAGGCCTAGCGGGAGGGCCAAGGAGACCCAGTACTTC.

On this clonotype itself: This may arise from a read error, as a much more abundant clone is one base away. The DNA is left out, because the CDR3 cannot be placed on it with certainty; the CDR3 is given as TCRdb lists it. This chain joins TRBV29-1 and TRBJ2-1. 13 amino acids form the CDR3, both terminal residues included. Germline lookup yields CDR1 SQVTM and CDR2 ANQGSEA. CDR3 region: CSVASGSYNEQLF.

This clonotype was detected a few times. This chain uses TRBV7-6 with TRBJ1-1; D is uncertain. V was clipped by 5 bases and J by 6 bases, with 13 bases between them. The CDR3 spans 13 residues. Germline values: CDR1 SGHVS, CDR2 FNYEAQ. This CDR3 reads CASSPEMRAEAFF. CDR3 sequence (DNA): TGTGCCAGCAGCCCTGAGATGAGGGCTGAAGCTTTCTTT. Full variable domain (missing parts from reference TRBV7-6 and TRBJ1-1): GAGVSQSPRYKVTKRGQDVALRCDPISGHVSLYWYRQALGQGPEFLTYFNYEAQQDKSGLPNDRFSAERPEGSISTLTIQRTEQRDSAMYRCASSPEMRAEAFFGQGTRLTVV.

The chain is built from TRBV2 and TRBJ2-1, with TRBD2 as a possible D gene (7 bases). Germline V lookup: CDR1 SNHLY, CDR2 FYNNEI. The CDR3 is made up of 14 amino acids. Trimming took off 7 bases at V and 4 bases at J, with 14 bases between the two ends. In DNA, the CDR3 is TGTGCCAGCAAAGGGGGGGTAGGTTACAATGAGCAGTTCTTC. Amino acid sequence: CASKGGVGYNEQFF.

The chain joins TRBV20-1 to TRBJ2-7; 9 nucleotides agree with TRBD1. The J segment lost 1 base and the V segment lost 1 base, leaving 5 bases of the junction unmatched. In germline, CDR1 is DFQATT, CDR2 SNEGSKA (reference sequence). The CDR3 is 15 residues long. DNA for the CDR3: TGCAGTGCTAGAGCCATAGGACAGGGGTCCTACGAGCAGTACTTC. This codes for CSARAIGQGSYEQYF.

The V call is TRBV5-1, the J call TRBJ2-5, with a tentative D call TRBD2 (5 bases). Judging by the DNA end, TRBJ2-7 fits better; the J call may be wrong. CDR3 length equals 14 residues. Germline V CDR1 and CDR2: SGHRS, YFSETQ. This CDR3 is CASSFGFGIHEQYF. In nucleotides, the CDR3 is TGCGCCAGCAGCTTCGGGTTCGGGATCCACGAGCAGTACTTC.

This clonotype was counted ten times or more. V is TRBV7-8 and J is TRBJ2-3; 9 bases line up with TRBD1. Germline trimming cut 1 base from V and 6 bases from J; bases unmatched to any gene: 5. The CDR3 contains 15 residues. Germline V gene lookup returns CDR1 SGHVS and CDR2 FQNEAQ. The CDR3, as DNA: TGTGCCAGCAGCTTAGACAGGACAGGGGTTGATACGCAGTATTTT. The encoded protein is CASSLDRTGVDTQYF.

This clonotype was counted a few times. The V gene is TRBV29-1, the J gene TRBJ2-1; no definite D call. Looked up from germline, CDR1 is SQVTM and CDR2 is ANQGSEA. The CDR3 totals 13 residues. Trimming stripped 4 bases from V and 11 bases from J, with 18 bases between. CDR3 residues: CSVVGMMETQQFF. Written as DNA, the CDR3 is TGCAGCGTTGTAGGGATGATGGAGACTCAGCAGTTCTTC.

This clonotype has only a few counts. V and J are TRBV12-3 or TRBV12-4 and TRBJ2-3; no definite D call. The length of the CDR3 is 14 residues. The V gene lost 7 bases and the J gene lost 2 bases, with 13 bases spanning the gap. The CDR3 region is CASKEWQSTDTQYF. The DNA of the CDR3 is TGTGCCAGCAAGGAGTGGCAGTCCACAGATACGCAGTATTTT.

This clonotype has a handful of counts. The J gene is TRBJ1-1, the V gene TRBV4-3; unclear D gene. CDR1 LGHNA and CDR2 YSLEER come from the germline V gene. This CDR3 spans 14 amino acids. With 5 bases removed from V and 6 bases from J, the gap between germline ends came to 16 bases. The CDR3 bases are TGCGCCAGCAGCTTGACGGGGAGGGCGGCTGAAGCTTTCTTT. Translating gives CASSLTGRAAEAFF.

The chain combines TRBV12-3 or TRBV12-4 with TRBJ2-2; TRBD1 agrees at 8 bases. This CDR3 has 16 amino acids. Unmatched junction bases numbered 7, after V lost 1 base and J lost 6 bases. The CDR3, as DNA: TGTGCCAGCAGTTTAGGAAAGGGACAGGTGCCCGGGGAGCTGTTTTTT. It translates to CASSLGKGQVPGELFF.

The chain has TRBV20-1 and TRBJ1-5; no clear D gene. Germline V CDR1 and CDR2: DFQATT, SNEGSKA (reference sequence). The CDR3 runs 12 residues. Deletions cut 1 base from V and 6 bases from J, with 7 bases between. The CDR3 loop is CSARAVTQPQHF. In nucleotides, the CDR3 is TGCAGTGCTAGAGCGGTCACTCAGCCCCAGCATTTT.

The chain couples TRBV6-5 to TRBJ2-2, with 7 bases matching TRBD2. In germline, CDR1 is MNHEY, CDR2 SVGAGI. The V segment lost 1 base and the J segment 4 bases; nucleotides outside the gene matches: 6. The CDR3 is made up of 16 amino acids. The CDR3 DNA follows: TGTGCCAGCAGTTACTGGGAGGGAAGTCCCACCGGGGAGCTGTTTTTT. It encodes CASSYWEGSPTGELFF.

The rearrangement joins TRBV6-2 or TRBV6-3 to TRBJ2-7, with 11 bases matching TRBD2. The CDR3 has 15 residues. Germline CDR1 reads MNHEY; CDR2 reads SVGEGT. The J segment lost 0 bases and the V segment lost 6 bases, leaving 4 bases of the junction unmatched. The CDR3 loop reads CASRPTSGSSYEQYV. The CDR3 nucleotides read TGTGCCAGCAGACCTACTAGCGGGAGCTCCTACGAGCAGTACGTC.

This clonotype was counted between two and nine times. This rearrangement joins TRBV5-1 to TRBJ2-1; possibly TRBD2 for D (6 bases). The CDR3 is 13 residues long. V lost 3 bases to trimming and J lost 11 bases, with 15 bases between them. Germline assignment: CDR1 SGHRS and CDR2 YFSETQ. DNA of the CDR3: TGCGCCAGCAGCTCCGAGGTGGGGAGGAAGCAGTTCTTC. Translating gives CASSSEVGRKQFF.

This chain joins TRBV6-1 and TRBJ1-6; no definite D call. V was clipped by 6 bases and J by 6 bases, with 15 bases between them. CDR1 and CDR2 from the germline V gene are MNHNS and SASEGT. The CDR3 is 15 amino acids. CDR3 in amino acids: CASREDPAGNSPLHF. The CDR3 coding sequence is TGTGCCAGCAGGGAGGACCCGGCGGGTAATTCACCCCTCCACTTT.

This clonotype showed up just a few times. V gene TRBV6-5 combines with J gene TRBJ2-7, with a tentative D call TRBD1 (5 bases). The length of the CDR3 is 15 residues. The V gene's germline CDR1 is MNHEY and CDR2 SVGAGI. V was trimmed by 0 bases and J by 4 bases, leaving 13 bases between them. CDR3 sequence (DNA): TGTGCCAGCAGTTACTCCGCCCGTCCAGGGTACGAGCAGTACGTC. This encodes CASSYSARPGYEQYV.

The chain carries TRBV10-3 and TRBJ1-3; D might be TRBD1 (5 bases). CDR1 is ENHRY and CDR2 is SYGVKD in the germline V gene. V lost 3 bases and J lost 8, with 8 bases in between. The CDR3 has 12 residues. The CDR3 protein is CAISEQGDTIYF. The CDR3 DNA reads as TGTGCCATCAGTGAACAAGGGGACACCATATATTTT.

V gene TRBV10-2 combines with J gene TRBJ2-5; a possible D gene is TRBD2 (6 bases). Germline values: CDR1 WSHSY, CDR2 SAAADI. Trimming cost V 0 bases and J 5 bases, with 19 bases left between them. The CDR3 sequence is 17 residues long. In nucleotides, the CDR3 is TGCGCCAGCAGTGAGTCGGCGATAGCGGTAGGGTCGGAGACCCAGTACTTC. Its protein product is CASSESAIAVGSETQYF.